This record concerns one T cell receptor (beta chain) sequence. The target antigen is unknown. This specimen includes other DNA sequences encoding the same CDR3. Libraries were prepared by immunoSEQ multiplex PCR; TCRdb keeps only in-frame clonotypes and omits some of them. In the table there are some 2,000,000 clones, approximately 95% of which are singletons. V lost 0 bases, J lost 4 bases, and 5 bases lay in between. CDR3 length: 14 residues. Germline CDR1 and CDR2: SGHNT and YYREEE (reference sequence). This sample is drawn from a study of shared clonotypes between healthy human individuals. Whole-study context: A few men and a couple of women, aged 18 to 49, were donors. For every donor, three CD4 naive, three CD4 memory, two CD8 naive and one CD8 memory plates were used.

Study outcomes and limitations: Represented diversity (both genetic and exposure-history) was limited by the small number of donors. Across a few donors, naive CD4 shared 5% to 6%, naive CD8 over 3%, memory CD4 2% to 2.5%, memory CD8 around 0.36%.

This TCR came from a man younger than 35 in good health. V is TRBV5-4 and J is TRBJ2-6; no clear D gene. The sample taken for sequencing was naive CD4+ T cells sorted from blood. Subset described: CD45RA+ positively selected. This CDR3 reads CASSLESGANVLTF. The CDR3 DNA reads as TGTGCCAGCAGCTTGGAGTCAGGGGCCAACGTCCTGACTTTC.